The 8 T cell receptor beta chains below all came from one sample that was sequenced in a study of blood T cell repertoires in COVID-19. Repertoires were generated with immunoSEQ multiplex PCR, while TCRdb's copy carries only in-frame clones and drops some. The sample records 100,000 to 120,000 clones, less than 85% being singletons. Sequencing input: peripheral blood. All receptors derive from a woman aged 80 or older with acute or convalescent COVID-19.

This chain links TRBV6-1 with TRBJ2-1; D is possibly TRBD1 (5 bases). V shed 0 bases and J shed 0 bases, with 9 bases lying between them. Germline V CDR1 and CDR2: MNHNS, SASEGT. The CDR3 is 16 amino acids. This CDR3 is CASSEARQSSYNEQFF. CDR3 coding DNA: TGTGCCAGCAGTGAAGCGAGACAGAGCTCCTACAATGAGCAGTTCTTC.

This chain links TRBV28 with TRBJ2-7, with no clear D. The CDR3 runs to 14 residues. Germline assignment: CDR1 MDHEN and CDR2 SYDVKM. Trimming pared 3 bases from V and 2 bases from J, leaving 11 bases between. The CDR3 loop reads CASSFFERPYEQYF. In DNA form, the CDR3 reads TGTGCCAGCAGTTTCTTCGAGCGCCCCTACGAGCAGTACTTC. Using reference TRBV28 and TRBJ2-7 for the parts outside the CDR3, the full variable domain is DVKVTQSSRYLVKRTGEKVFLECVQDMDHENMFWYRQDPGLGLRLIYFSYDVKMKEKGDIPEGYSVSREKKERFSLILESASTNQTSMYLCASSFFERPYEQYFGPGTRLTVT.

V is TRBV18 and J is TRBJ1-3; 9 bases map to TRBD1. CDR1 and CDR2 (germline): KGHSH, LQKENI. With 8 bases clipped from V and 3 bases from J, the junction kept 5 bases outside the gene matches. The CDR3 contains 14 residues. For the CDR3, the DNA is TGTGCCAGCAAACAGGGGGCCGATGGAAACACCATATATTTT. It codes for CASKQGADGNTIYF.

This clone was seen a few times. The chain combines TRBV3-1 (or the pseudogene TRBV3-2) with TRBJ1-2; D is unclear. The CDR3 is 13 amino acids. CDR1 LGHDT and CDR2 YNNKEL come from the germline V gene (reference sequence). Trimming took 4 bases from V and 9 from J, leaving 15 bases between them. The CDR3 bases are TGTGCCAGCAGCCCCGCTGAAGGAGCCAGCTACACCTTC. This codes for CASSPAEGASYTF.

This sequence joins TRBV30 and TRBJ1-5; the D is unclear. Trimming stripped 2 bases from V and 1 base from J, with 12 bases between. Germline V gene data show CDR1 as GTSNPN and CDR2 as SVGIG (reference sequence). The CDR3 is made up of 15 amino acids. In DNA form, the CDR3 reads TGTGCCTGGAGTTCCGGGGTTGTGAGCAATCAGCCCCAGCATTTT. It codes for CAWSSGVVSNQPQHF.

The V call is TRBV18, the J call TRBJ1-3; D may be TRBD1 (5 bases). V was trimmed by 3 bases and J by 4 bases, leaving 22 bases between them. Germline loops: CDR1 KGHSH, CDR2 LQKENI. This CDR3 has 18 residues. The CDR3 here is CASSPPLQGIEAGNTIYF. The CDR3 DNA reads TGTGCCAGCTCACCCCCCCTCCAGGGCATTGAGGCCGGAAACACCATATATTTT.

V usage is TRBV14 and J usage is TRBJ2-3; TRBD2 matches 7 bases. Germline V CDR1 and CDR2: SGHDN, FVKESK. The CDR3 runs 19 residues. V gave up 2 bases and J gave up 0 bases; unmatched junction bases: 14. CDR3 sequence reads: CASSQTLPHWGGSTDTQYF. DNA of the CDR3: TGTGCCAGCAGCCAAACACTACCCCACTGGGGGGGTAGCACAGATACGCAGTATTTT.

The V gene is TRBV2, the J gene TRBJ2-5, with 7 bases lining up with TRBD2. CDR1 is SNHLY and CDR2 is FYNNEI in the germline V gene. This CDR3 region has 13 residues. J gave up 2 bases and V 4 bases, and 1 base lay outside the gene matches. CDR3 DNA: TGTGCCAGCAGTGGGACTAGACAAGAGACCCAGTACTTC. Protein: CASSGTRQETQYF. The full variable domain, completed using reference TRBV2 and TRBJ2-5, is EPEVTQTPSHQVTQMGQEVILRCVPISNHLYFYWYRQILGQKVEFLVSFYNNEISEKSEIFDDQFSVERPDGSNFTLKIRSTKLEDSAMYFCASSGTRQETQYFGPGTRLLVL.